This T cell receptor beta chain was found in a study of blood T cell repertoires in COVID-19. Study-wide background: COVID-19 samples collected from the United States, Italy and Spain covered acute and convalescent phases. The cDNA or gDNA used as material had been derived from T cells, B-cell-depleted T cells, or PBMCs.

As originally analysed: Reference gene primer amplification yielded estimated nucleated cell counts. Libraries were prepared by immunoSEQ multiplex PCR; TCRdb keeps only in-frame clonotypes and omits some of them. V, J and clone size reflect that table, while D and trimming were determined from the DNA. The sample lists roughly 53,000 clones; roughly 80% were seen once. Germline V lookup: CDR1 PRHDT, CDR2 FYEKMQ (reference sequence). V lost 5 bases and J 0 bases, leaving 13 bases between the germline ends. This CDR3 is 15 amino acids long. Specimen: peripheral blood. The rearrangement joins TRBV13 to TRBJ2-5, with D perhaps TRBD1 (5 bases). The receptor was isolated from a man aged 45-60 years with acute or convalescent COVID-19. CDR3 loop: CASSLWTSHQETQYF. CDR3 in DNA: TGTGCCAGCAGCCTATGGACATCCCACCAAGAGACCCAGTACTTC.